Below, 5 T cell receptor beta chains from the same sample are listed, as sequenced in a study of T cells after yellow fever vaccination. TCRdb used MiXCR to reprocess the 5' RACE reads, holding one entry per CDR3 protein. The data hold tens of thousands of distinct CDR3 sequences, with under 7% observed a single time. This sample comprised PBMCs, either bulk or a sorted T-cell subset (CD4+, CD8+, memory, or dextramer-sorted; not recorded which), obtained 15 days after the yellow fever booster vaccination. The receptors come from a man aged 25-45 years who received the YFV17D yellow fever vaccine.

This clonotype occurred many times. V and J are TRBV6-5 and TRBJ2-2; no reliable D call. CDR1 MNHEY and CDR2 SVGAGI come from the germline V gene. The germline V and J ends were trimmed by 8 bases and 7 bases, with 11 bases remaining between them. The length of the CDR3 is 12 residues. CDR3 amino acids: CASSWSDGELFF. The CDR3 DNA sequence: TGTGCCAGCTCATGGAGCGACGGGGAGCTGTTTTTT.

This clonotype has at least ten counts. This chain joins TRBV14 and TRBJ2-7; D ambiguous. Trimming pared 5 bases from V and 3 bases from J, leaving 5 bases between. The CDR3 has 11 residues. Germline V gives CDR1 SGHDN, CDR2 FVKESK. DNA of the CDR3: TGTGCCAGCAGCGCCCACTACGAGCAGTACTTC. This translates into CASSAHYEQYF.

This clonotype was seen many times. This sequence joins TRBV27 and TRBJ1-1; no clear D. The V and J ends lost 3 bases and 5 bases respectively, with 10 bases between them. The germline V gene has CDR1 MNHEY and CDR2 SMNVEV (reference sequence). The CDR3 contains 13 residues. CDR3: CASSFGSKTEAFF. The CDR3 nucleotides are TGTGCCAGCAGTTTCGGCAGCAAGACTGAAGCTTTCTTT.

This clonotype was recorded at least ten times. Here the CDR3 DNA reads TGTGCCAGCAGCTTGTTTAGGGGAGAGGCCAAAAACATTCAGTACTTC. The encoded protein is CASSLFRGEAKNIQYF. The chain combines TRBV5-4 with TRBJ2-4, with D perhaps assigned TRBD1 or TRBD2 (5 bases each). The CDR3 is 16 residues long. Per the germline V gene, CDR1 is SGHNT and CDR2 is YYREEE (reference sequence). V lost 1 base to trimming and J lost 1 base, with 12 bases between them.

This clonotype was seen at least ten times. V and J are TRBV20-1 and TRBJ2-7, with 9 bases that match TRBD1. The CDR3 runs 14 residues. CDR1 and CDR2 from the germline V gene are DFQATT and SNEGSKA (reference sequence). J lost 2 bases, V lost 5 bases, and 7 bases had no gene match. This CDR3 reads CSAGDRVGTYEQYF. The CDR3 region has the DNA TGCAGTGCTGGGGACAGGGTGGGAACCTACGAGCAGTACTTC.